The T cell receptor (beta chain) described here comes from a study of blood T cell repertoires in COVID-19 (dated by TCRdb to about 2020). For the study in its entirety: Collaborator samples came from the United States, Italy and Spain and covered acute and convalescent phases of COVID-19. The repertoires were released in a freely available public database meant as a resource for research on the immune response to SARS-CoV-2. Deeply sampled blood TCRbeta repertoires from subjects exposed to, actively infected with, or recovered from COVID-19 were included in the dataset. A de-identified subject ID, COVID-19 status, age in years and sex were almost always included in the sample metadata. The material from the prospective study consisted of cDNA or gDNA derived from T cells, B-cell-depleted T cells, or PBMCs. Where available, HLA class I and class II types were obtained from metadata supplied by the sample provider rather than from assay-based typing. Samples came from the ongoing ImmuneRACE study (first 160 participants) plus 1,254 subjects from 6 global collaborators. Points the paper makes about the study in general: How much clinical and demographic metadata was included differed by source and by participant, and the metadata was provided uncurated.

Counted from cysteine to phenylalanine, this CDR3 has 12 amino acids. Of the read, only the CDR3 DNA is kept; its 36 bases are in frame from base 1. The germline V gene provides CDR1 MDHEN and CDR2 SYDVKM. V is shortened by 3 bases, J by 10 bases, and the region joining them spans 10 bases. TCRbeta CDR3 regions were amplified from genomic DNA using the immunoSEQ Assay, a bias-controlled multiplex PCR. The authors processed their data as follows. The number of nucleated cells in each sample was estimated by amplification of reference gene primers within the assay. To quantify the absolute abundance of each unique TCRbeta CDR3 rearrangement, sequence reads were collapsed and filtered. For each sample, productive Simpson clonality was calculated as the square root of Simpson's diversity index over productive rearrangements. Entries here come from immuneACCESS through TCRdb and include only in-frame sequences with V and J called. Some clones fail to appear in such tables; in the studies checked, an unresolved V gene covers under half of the shortfall, and the cause of the remainder is unknown. Clone size and the V and J calls come from that table; the DNA yielded D and trimming. The sample table contains tens of thousands of clones; only one count was recorded for around 90% of them. Around 3.6% of the sample lies in the top ten.

In Seattle, one collaborating source enrolled patients while the infection was active and tracked those patients longitudinally over the course of disease. The collaborating institutions used their own protocols to collect whole blood in K2EDTA tubes. For TCRbeta analysis, collaborators shipped samples in one of three forms: frozen whole blood, isolated PBMCs, or DNA extracted from either of those sample types. For this clone: Its antigen is not yet known. No base quality values were provided; no much bigger clone lies one nucleotide off.

The receptor comes from a woman aged 45-65 years with COVID-19, enrolled during active disease. The chain couples TRBV28 to TRBJ1-5, and possibly TRBD1, on 5 matching bases. The sequenced sample consisted of peripheral blood. The bases are TGTGCCAGCAGTTTTGGCCAGGGTCCCCAGCATTTT. The resulting protein is CASSFGQGPQHF.